The 11 T cell receptor beta chains below were found in one sample sequenced in a study of immune cell composition in non-small cell lung cancer. The protocol was immunoSEQ multiplex PCR, while the TCRdb copy is restricted to in-frame clones and leaves out a portion. Of 8,000 or so clones in the sample, under 80% were seen once. Sequenced: lung tumor tissue. The receptor set was obtained from a human donor with non-small cell lung cancer.

This sequence joins TRBV6-5 and TRBJ1-1; no definite D call. The germline CDR1 and CDR2 sequences are MNHEY and SVGAGI. V lost 7 bases to trimming and J lost 2 bases, with 8 bases between them. The CDR3 length is 12 residues. The CDR3 DNA follows: TGTGCCAGCAACCGACACAACACTGAAGCTTTCTTT. Translation: CASNRHNTEAFF.

The CDR3 loop reads CASTPGQANTEAFF. The CDR3 region has the DNA TGTGCCAGTACCCCGGGACAGGCCAACACTGAAGCTTTCTTT. The chain recombines TRBV19 with TRBJ1-1, with 8 bases matching TRBD1. The J segment lost 2 bases and the V segment lost 7 bases, leaving 6 bases of the junction unmatched. In germline, CDR1 is LNHDA, CDR2 SQIVND (reference sequence). The CDR3 extends over 14 amino acids.

The J gene is TRBJ1-2, the V gene TRBV11-2; D is undetermined. Germline assignment: CDR1 SGHAT and CDR2 FQNNGV. The CDR3 sequence is 15 residues long. Trimming pared 0 bases from V and 4 bases from J, leaving 12 bases between. CDR3 coding DNA: TGTGCCAGCAGCTTAGATCAAGGCAGCTTCTATGGCTACACCTTC. Translated: CASSLDQGSFYGYTF.

The chain carries TRBV30 and TRBJ1-6, with D possibly matching TRBD1 (5 bases). The CDR3 covers 13 residues. The V end was cut by 0 bases, the J end by 10 bases, with 10 bases between. Germline V lookup: CDR1 GTSNPN, CDR2 SVGIG (reference sequence). This chain's CDR3 is CAWSVQEDSPLHF. DNA of the CDR3: TGTGCCTGGAGTGTACAGGAGGACTCACCCCTCCACTTT.

This clone has a handful of counts. The rearrangement joins TRBV19 to TRBJ1-5; the D is unclear. The V end was cut by 9 bases, the J end by 11 bases, with 14 bases between. The germline V gene encodes CDR1 LNHDA and CDR2 SQIVND (reference sequence). The CDR3 length is 11 residues. The CDR3 coding sequence is TGTGCCAGAGGTCCTCCAGCGACCCAGCATTTT. It yields the protein CARGPPATQHF. The entire variable domain, with the rest obtained from reference TRBV19 and TRBJ1-5, is as follows: DGGITQSPKYLFRKEGQNVTLSCEQNLNHDAMYWYRQDPGQGLRLIYYSQIVNDFQKGDIAEGYSVSREKKESFPLTVTSAQKNPTAFYLCARGPPATQHFGDGTRLSIL.

The rearrangement uses TRBV6-5 and TRBJ2-5; 9 nucleotides agree with TRBD1. Germline assignment: CDR1 MNHEY and CDR2 SVGAGI. The CDR3 totals 15 residues. V gave up 2 bases and J gave up 5 bases; unmatched junction bases: 6. Written as DNA, the CDR3 is TGTGCCAGCAGTTACACAGGGGGCAGGGGGGAGACCCAGTACTTC. This translates into CASSYTGGRGETQYF.

This chain connects TRBV9 to TRBJ2-7; tentative D call: TRBD1 (6 bases). V was trimmed by 0 bases and J by 3 bases, leaving 16 bases between them. Germline CDR1 and CDR2: SGDLS and YYNGEE. This CDR3 contains 16 residues. Here the CDR3 DNA reads TGTGCCAGCAGCGTAGGACCATCAGGGGCCCGCTACGAGCAGTACTTC. Translating it yields CASSVGPSGARYEQYF.

This clone has only a few counts. This chain links TRBV6-5 with TRBJ2-5; 8 bases agree with TRBD1. The CDR3 has 15 amino acids. The germline V gene encodes CDR1 MNHEY and CDR2 SVGAGI. V shed 6 bases and J 1 base; nucleotides not matched to a gene: 7. The CDR3 DNA sequence: TGTGCCAGCAGCCGACTCGGGACAGGCCAAGAGACCCAGTACTTC. Amino acid sequence: CASSRLGTGQETQYF.

The chain links TRBV27 to TRBJ1-6, with 7 bases that match TRBD1. The CDR3 covers 15 residues. With 3 bases clipped from V and 6 bases from J, the junction kept 5 bases outside the gene matches. Germline V CDR1 and CDR2: MNHEY, SMNVEV (reference sequence). The CDR3 nucleotides are TGTGCCAGCAGTTTTAAGACAGGGCGTAATTCACCCCTCCACTTT. This gives the protein CASSFKTGRNSPLHF.

The chain links TRBV5-4 to TRBJ2-2; D is possibly TRBD1 (5 bases). The CDR3 totals 17 residues. Germline CDR1 is SGHNT and CDR2 is YYREEE (reference sequence). The ends were cut back, 4 bases at V and 1 base at J, with 17 bases in the middle. CDR3 sequence reads: CASSPKRSQGNTGELFF. CDR3 nucleotide sequence: TGTGCCAGCAGCCCCAAACGCTCGCAGGGGAACACCGGGGAGCTGTTTTTT.

Within the sample, this clone is large. The chain is built from TRBV5-4 and TRBJ2-7; a weak D match, TRBD1 (5 bases). This CDR3 contains 13 residues. V lost 2 bases and J 7 bases, leaving 13 bases between the germline ends. Germline V gene lookup returns CDR1 SGHNT and CDR2 YYREEE (reference sequence). In DNA, the CDR3 is TGTGCCAGCAGCTTTTTGGGCAAGGGGGAGCAGTACTTC. As protein: CASSFLGKGEQYF.